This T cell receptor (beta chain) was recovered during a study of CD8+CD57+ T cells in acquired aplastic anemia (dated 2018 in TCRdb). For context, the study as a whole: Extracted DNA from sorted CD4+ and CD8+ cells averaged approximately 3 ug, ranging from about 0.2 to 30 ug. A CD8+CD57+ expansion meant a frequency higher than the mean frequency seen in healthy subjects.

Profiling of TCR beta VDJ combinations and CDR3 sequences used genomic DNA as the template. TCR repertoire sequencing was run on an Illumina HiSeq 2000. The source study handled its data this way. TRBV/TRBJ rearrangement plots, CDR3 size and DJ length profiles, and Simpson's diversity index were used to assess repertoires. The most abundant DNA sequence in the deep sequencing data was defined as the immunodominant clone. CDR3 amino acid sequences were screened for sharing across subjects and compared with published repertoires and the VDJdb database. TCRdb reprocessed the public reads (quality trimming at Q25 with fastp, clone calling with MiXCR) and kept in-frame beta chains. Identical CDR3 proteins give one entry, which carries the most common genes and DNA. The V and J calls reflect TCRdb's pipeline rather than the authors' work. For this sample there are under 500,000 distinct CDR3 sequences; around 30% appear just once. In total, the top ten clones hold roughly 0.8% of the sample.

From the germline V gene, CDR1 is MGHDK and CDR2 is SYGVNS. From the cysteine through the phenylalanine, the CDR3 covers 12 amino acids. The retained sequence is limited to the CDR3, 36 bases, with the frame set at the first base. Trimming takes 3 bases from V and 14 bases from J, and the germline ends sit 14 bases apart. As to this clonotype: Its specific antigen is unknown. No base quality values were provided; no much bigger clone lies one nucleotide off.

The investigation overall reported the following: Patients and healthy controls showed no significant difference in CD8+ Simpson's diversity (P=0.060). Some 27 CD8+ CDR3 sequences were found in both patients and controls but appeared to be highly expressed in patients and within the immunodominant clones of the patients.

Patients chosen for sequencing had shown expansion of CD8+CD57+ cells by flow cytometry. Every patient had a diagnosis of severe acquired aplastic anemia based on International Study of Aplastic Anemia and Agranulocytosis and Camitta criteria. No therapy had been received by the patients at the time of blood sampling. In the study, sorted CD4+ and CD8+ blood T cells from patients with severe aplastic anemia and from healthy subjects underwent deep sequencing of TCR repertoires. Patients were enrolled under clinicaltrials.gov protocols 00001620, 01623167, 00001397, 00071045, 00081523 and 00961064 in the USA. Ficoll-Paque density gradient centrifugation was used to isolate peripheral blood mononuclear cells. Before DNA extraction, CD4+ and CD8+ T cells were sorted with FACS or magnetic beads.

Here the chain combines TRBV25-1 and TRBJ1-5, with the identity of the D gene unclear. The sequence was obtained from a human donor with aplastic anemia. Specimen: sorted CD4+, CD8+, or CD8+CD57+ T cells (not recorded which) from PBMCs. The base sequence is TGTGCCAGCAGTGAGGCAGGAAGAAACGAGCATTTT. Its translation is CASSEAGRNEHF.